This TCR beta chain came from a study of OX40 agonist ivuxolimab in advanced cancers. On the study more broadly: Participants, 75% to 90% male, averaged about 59 years of age, ranging from 23 to 79. Three patients showed partial responses: one hepatocellular carcinoma and two cutaneous melanoma cases.

Sequenced by immunoSEQ multiplex PCR; TCRdb stores in-frame clones only, minus some. The sample contains approximately 70,000 clones, approximately 83% of which appear only once. The CDR3 sequence is 12 residues long. Germline CDR1 reads SGHTA; CDR2 reads FQGNSA. Trimming cost V 5 bases and J 9 bases, with 11 bases left between them. The source of this sequence is an adult with an advanced solid tumor such as melanoma, head and neck, liver or kidney cancer. This specimen consisted of CD4+ or CD8+ T cells sorted from blood, obtained in a trial of the OX40 agonist ivuxolimab. The chain combines TRBV7-2 with TRBJ2-1; D not certain. The CDR3: CASSRPPGEQFF. The CDR3 bases are TGTGCCAGCAGCCGCCCTCCTGGTGAGCAGTTCTTC.